Listed below are T cell receptor beta chains from one sample, sequenced in a study of multiple sclerosis patients with progressive multifocal leukoencephalopathy. Sequencing used immunoSEQ multiplex PCR; TCRdb keeps in-frame clones, though not all of them. The sample holds 25,000 to 30,000 clones, approximately 90% seen once. Material: PBMCs. These TCRs come from a human donor with multiple sclerosis. Each CDR3 is given with its conserved first and last residue. The order of the fields is V gene, J gene, clone size, D gene, CDR3 DNA, CDR3 protein. D genes are given only for firm matches. Clone size is stated in some rows and not others, as once, few, many or a class when expanded.

TRBV5-4	TRBJ2-7	.	TRBD1	TGTGCCAGCAGCCCAGGACAGGGGGCGACTGGAGAGCAGTACTTC	CASSPGQGATGEQYF
TRBV6-1	TRBJ1-6	.	.	TGTGCCAGCAGTGAGGGGGCAGAGAATTCACCCCTCCACTTT	CASSEGAENSPLHF
TRBV7-2	TRBJ2-3	.	TRBD2	TGTGCCAGCAGCTTAAGACTAGCGGGGTACACAGATACGCAGTATTTT	CASSLRLAGYTDTQYF
TRBV27	TRBJ1-6	.	TRBD1	TGTGCCAGCACCAACACGCCAATGACAGGGATTAATTCACCCCTCCACTTT	CASTNTPMTGINSPLHF
TRBV2	TRBJ1-4	few	TRBD1	TGTGCCAGCAGTCCTAGACAGGGTTATGAAAAACTGTTTTTT	CASSPRQGYEKLFF
TRBV7-2	TRBJ1-4	.	.	TGTGCCAGCAGCTTAGTTTTCAGGGAAAAACTGTTTTTT	CASSLVFREKLFF
TRBV10-2	TRBJ2-2	.	TRBD2	TGCGCCAGCAGTGACCCTACTAGCGGGGCGAACACCGGGGAGCTGTTTTTT	CASSDPTSGANTGELFF
TRBV30	TRBJ1-5	.	.	TGTGCCTGGAGTGGGGGGGGACAGCCCCAGCATTTT	CAWSGGGQPQHF
TRBV27	TRBJ1-2	.	TRBD1	TGTGCCAGCAGTTTAGGGGAAGGGGGCGTTTATGGCTACACCTTC	CASSLGEGGVYGYTF
TRBV2	TRBJ2-3	.	TRBD1	TGTGCCAGCAGGGGACAGGGTGTGGCGGATACGCAGTATTTT	CASRGQGVADTQYF
TRBV15	TRBJ2-1	.	.	TGTGCCACCAGCAGGAAACTTGGGGGCAGCTCCTACAATGAGCAGTTCTTC	CATSRKLGGSSYNEQFF
TRBV4-3	TRBJ2-7	.	.	TGCGCCAGCAGCCAGGGGGAGGGGGCGGCCTACGAGCAGTACTTC	CASSQGEGAAYEQYF
TRBV18	TRBJ2-7	.	TRBD1	TGTGCCAGCTCACTTGGGCGGACAGGGGAGCAGTACTTC	CASSLGRTGEQYF
TRBV27	TRBJ2-6	.	TRBD2	TGTGCCAGCAGTCCCCCCCGGGGGGCTGGGGCCAACGTCCTGACTTTC	CASSPPRGAGANVLTF
TRBV6-1	TRBJ2-3	.	.	TGTGCCAGCAGTGTTGAGGCAGATACGCAGTATTTT	CASSVEADTQYF
TRBV6-1	TRBJ1-5	.	.	TGTGCCAGCAGTGAGCAGGGAGGTAGCAATCAGCCCCAGCATTTT	CASSEQGGSNQPQHF
TRBV13	TRBJ1-1	.	.	TGTGCCAGCAGCTTGGGGCGGGAAACTGAAGCTTTCTTT	CASSLGRETEAFF
TRBV5-1	TRBJ1-1	.	.	TGCGCCAGCAGCACGGGGCTTCGGGTAACAAAGGACCAAATGAACACTGAAGCTTTCTTT	CASSTGLRVTKDQMNTEAFF
TRBV30	TRBJ1-4	.	.	TGTGCCTGGGGTATTACTTCACTGTTTTTT	CAWGITSLFF
TRBV5-6	TRBJ1-4	once	.	TGTGCCAGCAGCTCCGGGATAATTGGTGAAAAACTGTTTTTT	CASSSGIIGEKLFF
TRBV28	TRBJ1-5	.	.	TGTGCCAGCAGTTTTCTTGTGGGTAGGAACGATCAGCCCCAGCATTTT	CASSFLVGRNDQPQHF
TRBV5-6	TRBJ2-7	.	.	TGTGCCAGCAGCTTGGACAGACCCTACGAGCAGTACTTC	CASSLDRPYEQYF
TRBV9	TRBJ2-2	.	.	TGTGCCAGCAGCGTAGGGGCGCTGAACACCGGGGAGCTGTTTTTT	CASSVGALNTGELFF
TRBV2	TRBJ2-5	once	.	TGTGCCAGCAAGGGGCTAGCGTGGGAGACCCAGTACTTC	CASKGLAWETQYF
TRBV7-6	TRBJ2-5	.	.	TGTGCCAGCAGCTTAGCGAGGTCCGGGTGGCTCTACTTC	CASSLARSGWLYF
TRBV5-6	TRBJ1-1	.	.	TGTACCAGCAGGGCCCCGTTAACAGATGAAGCTTTCTTT	CTSRAPLTDEAFF
TRBV29-1	TRBJ2-1	.	.	TGCAGCGTTGATTTTGTTTACAATGAGCAGTTCTTC	CSVDFVYNEQFF
TRBV6-4	TRBJ2-2	.	.	TGTGCCAGCAGTGACTCAGCCTCCGGGGAGCTGTTTTTT	CASSDSASGELFF
TRBV2	TRBJ2-7	once	TRBD1	TGTGCCAGCAGTGGGGACAGTTTGAACTCCTACGAGCAGTACTTC	CASSGDSLNSYEQYF
TRBV7-6	TRBJ2-7	.	.	TGTGCCAGCAGCCCCGTCCCAACAGGTGCCCGCATTATAGTGTACGAGCAGTACTTC	CASSPVPTGARIIVYEQYF
TRBV5-4	TRBJ2-3	.	TRBD1	TGTGCCAGCAGCCCACCCGGGACAGGGTCGTTGAGCACAGATACGCAGTATTTT	CASSPPGTGSLSTDTQYF
TRBV6-1	TRBJ1-1	.	.	TGTGCCAGCATGAGGCAGTCAGAAGCTTTCTTT	CASMRQSEAFF
TRBV19	TRBJ1-2	once	TRBD1	TGTGCCAGTAGTATAAGGGACAGCATCAACGGCTACACCTTC	CASSIRDSINGYTF
TRBV6-1	TRBJ1-1	.	.	TGTGCCAGCAGATCGGGGTGGAACACTGAAGCTTTCTTT	CASRSGWNTEAFF
TRBV2	TRBJ2-7	.	.	TGTGCCAGCAGTGTGTTGGGTCAGCGGACCTACGAGCAGTACTTC	CASSVLGQRTYEQYF
TRBV7-8	TRBJ2-7	.	TRBD1	TGTGCCAGCAGCCGCTCGGGACAGGGCTACGAGCAGTACTTC	CASSRSGQGYEQYF
TRBV28	TRBJ1-2	.	TRBD1	TGTGCCAGCAGTTCGGGACAGGGAAACTATGGCTACACCTTC	CASSSGQGNYGYTF
TRBV27	TRBJ1-1	.	.	TGTGCCAGCAGTTTATACGGACCTACGTCAATCACGCCGGCTTTCTTT	CASSLYGPTSITPAFF
TRBV30	TRBJ1-1	once	.	TGTGCCTGGAGTGGAATAAAAGGGGGGGGGTTCTTT	CAWSGIKGGGFF
TRBV5-6	TRBJ2-5	.	.	TGTGCCAGCAGCTTGTTGCAGTCGTCCGTCGGCCAAGAGACCCAGTACTTC	CASSLLQSSVGQETQYF
TRBV2	TRBJ2-7	.	TRBD1	TGTGCCAGCAGAACGACAGGGGAGAGGGCCTACGAGCAGTACTTC	CASRTTGERAYEQYF
TRBV6-5	TRBJ2-1	once	.	TGTGCCAGCAGTTACACTTCGGGGGAATACAATGAGCAGTTCTTC	CASSYTSGEYNEQFF
TRBV5-1	TRBJ1-2	.	.	TGCGCCAGCAGCTTGGGCGGAGCCGGCTATGGCTACACCTTC	CASSLGGAGYGYTF
TRBV5-6	TRBJ2-2	few	TRBD1	TGTGCCAGCAGCTTGGTGGACAGGGACACCGGGGAGCTGTTTTTT	CASSLVDRDTGELFF
TRBV6-1	TRBJ1-1	.	TRBD1	TGTGCCAGCAGTGGGACAGGGATCACTGAAGCTTTCTTT	CASSGTGITEAFF
TRBV4-1	TRBJ2-7	.	.	TGCGCCAGCAGCCAAGAAGGTCTAAGCTCCTACGAGCAGTACTTC	CASSQEGLSSYEQYF
TRBV5-5	TRBJ1-4	.	.	TGTGCCAGCAGACCCTTCGGGGCTAATGAAAAACTGTTTTTT	CASRPFGANEKLFF
TRBV19	TRBJ2-3	.	.	TGTGCCAGTAGTGACGGGCTCGATCTCCCCTCCACAGATACGCAGTATTTT	CASSDGLDLPSTDTQYF
TRBV7-2	TRBJ2-1	.	TRBD2	TGTGCCAGCAGCTTAGCGGCTAGCGGGGGGAATGAGCAGTTCTTC	CASSLAASGGNEQFF
TRBV6-1	TRBJ2-6	.	.	TGTGCCAGCAATTCCCAGGGAACCGGGGCCAACGTCCTGACTTTC	CASNSQGTGANVLTF
TRBV15	TRBJ2-2	few	TRBD2	TGTGCCACCAGCAGAGACCTGACTAGCGTGAAGACCGGGGAGCTGTTTTTT	CATSRDLTSVKTGELFF